What follows is one TCR beta chain and its context. Authors' analysis steps: It was from reference gene primer amplification that nucleated cell counts were estimated. The table came from immunoSEQ multiplex PCR; TCRdb's copy has only in-frame clones and leaves some out. V and J calls and clone size are those listed in that table; D and trimming were worked out from the DNA. The table records around 250,000 clones, over 70% of them present only once. Germline V gene sequence: CDR1 SGDLS, CDR2 YYNGEE. The CDR3 has 15 amino acids. V was pared by 1 base and J by 2 bases, with 11 bases between. The data are from a study of blood T cell repertoires in COVID-19. Study details: T cells, B-cell-depleted T cells, or PBMCs provided the cDNA or gDNA that served as material.

This TCR derives from a human donor in a cohort sampled during active COVID-19. The specimen sequenced was peripheral blood. This chain connects TRBV9 to TRBJ2-3, with D possibly matching TRBD1 (6 bases). The CDR3, as DNA: TGTGCCAGCAGCGTAACAGGGATCGTCACAGATACGCAGTATTTT. As protein: CASSVTGIVTDTQYF.